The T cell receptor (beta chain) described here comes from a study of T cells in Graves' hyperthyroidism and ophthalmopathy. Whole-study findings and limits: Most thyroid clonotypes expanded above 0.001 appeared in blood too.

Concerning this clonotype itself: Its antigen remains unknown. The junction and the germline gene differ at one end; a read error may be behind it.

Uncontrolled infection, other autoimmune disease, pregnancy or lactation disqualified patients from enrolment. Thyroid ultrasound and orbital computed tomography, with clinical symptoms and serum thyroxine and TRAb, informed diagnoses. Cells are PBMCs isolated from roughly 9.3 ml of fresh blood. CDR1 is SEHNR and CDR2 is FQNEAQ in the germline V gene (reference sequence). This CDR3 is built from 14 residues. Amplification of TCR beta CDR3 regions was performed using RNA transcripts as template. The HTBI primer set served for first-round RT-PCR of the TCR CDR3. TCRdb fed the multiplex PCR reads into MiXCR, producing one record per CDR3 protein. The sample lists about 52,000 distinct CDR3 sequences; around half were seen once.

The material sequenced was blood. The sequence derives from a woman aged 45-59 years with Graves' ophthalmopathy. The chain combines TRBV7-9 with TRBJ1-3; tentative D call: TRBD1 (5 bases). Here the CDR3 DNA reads TGTGCCAACAGCTTAATGGGGCATGGAATCACCATATATTTT. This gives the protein CANSLMGHGITIYF. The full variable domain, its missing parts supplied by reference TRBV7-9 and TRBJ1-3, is DTGVSQNPRHKITKRGQNVTFRCDPISEHNRLYWYRQTLGQGPEFLTYFQNEAQLEKSRLLSDRFSAERPKGSFSTLEIQRTEQGDSAMYLCANSLMGHGITIYFGEGSWLTVV.